Here is one T cell receptor (beta chain) with its context. Its antigen is undetermined. These data are taken from a study of EBV T-cell therapy then PD-1 blockade in nasopharyngeal carcinoma. Described time point: 266 days after commencement of treatment, after nivolumab therapy. Treatment: AdE1-LMPpoly-expanded autologous EBV-specific T-cell therapy followed by anti-PD-1 nivolumab. In germline, CDR1 is LNHDA, CDR2 SQIVND (reference sequence). Trimming shortened V by 4 bases and J by 0 bases, and 22 bases separated the two germline ends. This CDR3 has 20 residues. Here immunoSEQ multiplex PCR was the method, and the copy in TCRdb shows in-frame clones only, minus some. The repertoire consists of around 19,000 clones, with about 88% occurring once and the leading ten covering roughly a third.

The sample consisted of CD8+ T cells from blood, taken at roughly day 250 from a patient whose treatment included autologous EBV-specific T cells and nivolumab. The chain uses TRBV19 and TRBJ2-6; a possible D gene is TRBD1 (5 bases). This receptor was obtained from a man aged 35 to 55 with nasopharyngeal carcinoma. The CDR3 region has the DNA TGTGCCAGTAGTACCGACAGTCTGGTTGGGGATCACTCTGGGGCCAACGTCCTGACTTTC. Translated, it gives CASSTDSLVGDHSGANVLTF.